This TCR beta chain derives from a study of vaccination effects on CD4 cells after COVID-19. On this clone: No antigen is known for it.

In the ViraFEST assay, antigen-specific CD4+ clonotypes were identified by expansion after peptide-pool stimulation. Isolation of CD4+ T cells took place after about ten days of culture. The infection with SARS-CoV-2 (confirmed by PCR) occurred in this person between March and December 2020. Libraries were prepared by immunoSEQ multiplex PCR; TCRdb keeps only in-frame clonotypes and omits some of them. The sample lists 55,000 to 90,000 clones, around 72% occurring once. J lost 12 bases, V lost 2 bases, and 6 bases had no gene match. Germline assignment: CDR1 SEHNR and CDR2 FQNEAQ (reference sequence). The CDR3 consists of 12 residues.

The chain combines TRBV7-9 with TRBJ1-1; 7 bases agree with TRBD1. The sample here was CD4+ T cells from PBMCs cultured with HIV peptides, taken before COVID-19 vaccination. The sample's subset: HIV-1 Nef peptide pool negative control/reference culture. The receptor comes from a human donor who had a prior SARS-CoV-2 infection. The CDR3, as DNA: TGTGCCAGCAGCTTACTCGACAGGGCCCCTTTCTTT. Amino acid sequence: CASSLLDRAPFF.